The T cell receptor beta chain under discussion was sequenced for a study of T-cell reconstitution after alpha-beta-depleted transplantation in children. CDR1 is MGHRA, CDR2 YSYEKL, per germline. V was pared by 1 base and J by 7 bases, with 7 bases between. This CDR3 has 13 amino acids. A library of TCRbeta sequences, prepared with unique molecular identifiers, was generated. One entry per CDR3 protein, called by TCRdb with MiXCR from the PCR reads. The data show under 450,000 distinct CDR3 sequences, with under 20% seen just once and approximately 28% held by the top ten. The sequencing used PBMCs, mostly from graft donor cells, collected 360 days after TCRalphabeta/CD19-depleted stem cell transplant. This chain links TRBV4-1 with TRBJ2-2; D remains ambiguous. The receptor comes from a boy less than two years old who had a stem cell transplant for Wiskott-Aldrich syndrome, so the T cells may come from the graft donor. The CDR3 loop reads CASSQGGFGELFF. The DNA of the CDR3 is TGCGCCAGCAGCCAAGGGGGTTTCGGGGAGCTGTTTTTT.